This TCR beta chain stems from a study of human T cells and chemical hapten exposure (dated by TCRdb to the early 2020s). As for the study more broadly: For sensitization, 2% DPC in acetone was applied to a roughly 2 cm by roughly 2 cm area of upper inner arm skin. Peripheral blood TCR repertoire changes were tracked in vivo in alopecia patients during primary and secondary sensitization to the hapten diphenylcyclopropenone (DPC). Patch testing was performed on the upper back with Finn chambers containing 0.01% DPC, and the patch tests were scored after 6 days according to International Contact Dermatitis Research Group standards. Approximately 28 alopecia patients gave blood for TCR sequencing at one to four time points (pre-sensitization, 2, 6 and 24 weeks). Blood samples were taken from patients before sensitization (week 0) and then at 2, 6 and about 24 weeks after DPC sensitization. Alopecia areata with under or over 50% scalp involvement, alopecia totalis and alopecia universalis were represented in the patient cohort, which was mostly female. Throughout the study period of 20 to 25 weeks, patients also received therapeutic DPC doses to the scalp every week. Libraries were combined into a pool for sequencing, and differences in TCR yield between samples came mainly from small differences in library volumes within the pool.

Findings and caveats that apply to the study as a whole: Patch test score was positively correlated with the number of PT1 expanded TCRs, with significance at thresholds 8, 16 and 32 but not at 4. Compared with pre-sensitization or healthy control sets, expanded TCRs formed significantly more large CDR3 similarity clusters, which is consistent with antigen-driven responses. Because every patient had alopecia, a presumed autoimmune disease, the patients' immune response might differ from that of healthy individuals. Repeated subsampling changed both the strength of the expansion versus patch-test correlation and the threshold at which the correlation became significant. No change with DPC sensitization was found in the number of TCRs above 1 in 1000 frequency, and no evidence of global repertoire structure alterations was found.

Including the terminal cysteine and phenylalanine, the CDR3 comprises 17 residues. CDR3 DNA only is kept here, 51 bases in frame from base 1. Taken from the germline V gene, the CDR1 and CDR2 loops are MNHEY and SVGEGT. V trim: 2 bases; J trim: 6 bases; unmatched bases: 12. With regard to this clonotype: Its recognized antigen is unknown. The input lacks base qualities; no much larger clone sits a single base away.

The time point label here, explained by the study, means: patch test 3, about 24 weeks after DPC sensitization. In light of the paper, this sample's treatment or condition label describes: therapeutic diphenylcyclopropenone sensitization with weekly scalp DPC. At every patch-test visit, the blood draw took place before the patch test was put on. Eligible patients were aged 18 to 70, diagnosed with alopecia, deemed suitable for DPC therapy, and excluded if pregnant. Total RNA was isolated from unfractionated whole blood collected in Tempus Blood RNA tubes. Libraries were prepared through RACE. The run used a NextSeq 500. During library preparation, unique molecular identifiers were attached to individual cDNA molecules so that TCRs could be counted quantitatively and reproducibly. Each blood RNA sample was used to sequence both TCR alpha and TCR beta chains. In the source study's methods: The median number of TCRs per sample was over 95,000, ranging from about 20,000 to 750,000. V, J and CDR3 annotation of the TCR reads was carried out using the Decombinator software suite. To make PS versus PT1 abundance plots, every sample was subsampled to the same number of TCRs (28,000). Expanded TCRs were defined as absent before sensitization and observed at least eight times at the 2-week time point. TCRdb reworked the public reads: Q25 trimming with fastp, MiXCR clone assembly, productive beta chains retained. Each record represents a unique CDR3 protein, reported with the most common genes and DNA among its rows. The V and J calls, along with clone size, are taken from TCRdb and not from the paper's own processing. In this sample the table shows roughly 100,000 distinct CDR3 sequences, less than 40% of which occur a single time. The ten biggest clones cover less than 3% of the sample.

The V and J genes are TRBV6-2 or TRBV6-3 and TRBJ2-3, with 9 junctional bases fitting TRBD2. The sample in question was whole blood, obtained in connection with sensitization to the hapten diphenylcyclopropenone (DPC). The receptor's source is a man aged 35 to 55 with alopecia areata. Some clones in this sample may be carry-over from other donors' samples. The CDR3: CASSYESGRIVRDTQYF. The DNA reads as follows: TGTGCCAGCAGTTACGAGAGCGGGAGGATCGTGAGGGATACGCAGTATTTT.